Reported below is one T cell receptor beta chain. Per the authors' pipeline: Nucleated cell number was recorded as an estimate derived from reference gene primer amplification. Assay used: immunoSEQ multiplex PCR; TCRdb lists only in-frame clones, some missing. The D gene and trimming were derived from the DNA, and the V and J assignments and clone size from that table. This table has 220,000 or so clones, 84% appearing once. The data originate from a study of blood T cell repertoires in COVID-19. Study information: T cells, B-cell-depleted T cells, or PBMCs supplied cDNA or gDNA.

The TCR sequence derives from a woman in her 30s who had recovered from COVID-19. Sequenced input: peripheral blood.

The CDR3 loop is CATSRESGVGGYTF. CDR3 nucleotides: TGTGCCACCAGCAGAGAATCAGGGGTAGGAGGCTACACCTTC. V is TRBV15 and J is TRBJ1-2; maybe TRBD1 (6 bases). The CDR3 spans 14 residues. Germline V gives CDR1 LNHNV, CDR2 YYDKDF (reference sequence). V was cut by 0 bases and J by 8 bases, with 13 bases left in between.